These T cell receptor beta chains were read from a single sample in a study of blood T cell repertoires in COVID-19. Assay: immunoSEQ multiplex PCR; the TCRdb copy retains only in-frame clones and omits some. The sample has 240,000 or so clones, 70% to 90% seen once; the top ten hold 6.2%. The sample was peripheral blood. These receptors were obtained from a man aged 55 to 70 with acute or convalescent COVID-19. The CDR3 runs from the conserved cysteine through the conserved F or W. D genes are given only for firm matches. The listing skips clone size in some rows; elsewhere it reads once, few, many or a size class.

>TRBJ1-4|-|TRBV28|-
CASSLLAGSSEKLFF
TGTGCCAGCAGTTTATTGGCAGGGTCGAGTGAAAAACTGTTTTTT
>TRBJ2-1|-|TRBV5-1|-
CASSLVLGYEQFF
TGCGCCAGCAGCTTGGTCCTAGGCTATGAGCAGTTCTTC
>TRBJ2-5|-|TRBV28|-
CASSLIAEETQYF
TGTGCCAGCAGTTTAATAGCGGAAGAGACCCAGTACTTC
>TRBJ2-7|once|TRBV6-2/TRBV6-3|TRBD1
CASSLLGTGKTYEQYF
TGTGCCAGCAGCCTTTTGGGGACAGGGAAGACCTACGAGCAGTACTTC
>TRBJ1-6|few|TRBV27|-
CATARDFQSSYNSPLHF
TGTGCCACCGCACGGGACTTCCAGAGCTCCTATAATTCACCCCTCCACTTT
>TRBJ1-2|-|TRBV7-2|-
CASSRSRAYGYTF
TGTGCCAGCAGCCGCAGCAGGGCGTATGGCTACACCTTC
>TRBJ2-2|once|TRBV19|-
CASSISRDTGELFF
TGTGCCAGTAGTATTTCCAGGGACACCGGGGAGCTGTTTTTT
>TRBJ1-2|-|TRBV5-1|-
CASSLEPSVLGYTF
TGCGCCAGCAGCTTGGAACCGTCAGTTTTAGGCTACACCTTC
>TRBJ1-4|-|TRBV18|TRBD1
CASSLGQGNEKLFF
TGTGCCAGCTCACTAGGACAGGGGAATGAAAAACTGTTTTTT
>TRBJ1-3|-|TRBV6-5|TRBD1
CASSRKGQGTNTIYF
TGTGCCAGCAGTAGGAAGGGACAGGGGACGAACACCATATATTTT
>TRBJ2-1|-|TRBV2|-
CASSGGDSNNEQFF
TGTGCCAGCAGTGGGGGGGACAGCAACAATGAGCAGTTCTTC
>TRBJ2-3|-|TRBV11-3|TRBD2
CASSLVREGRGDTQYF
TGTGCCAGCAGCTTAGTCCGGGAGGGCCGGGGAGATACGCAGTATTTT
>TRBJ1-5|-|TRBV19|TRBD1
CAGITGGDQPQHF
TGTGCCGGGATAACAGGGGGCGACCAGCCCCAGCATTTT
>TRBJ2-7|-|TRBV28|TRBD1
CASRQAGGAYEQYF
TGTGCCAGCAGGCAGGCAGGGGGCGCTTACGAGCAGTACTTC
>TRBJ2-3|-|TRBV5-6|-
CASSHSGDSTDTQYF
TGTGCCAGCAGCCACTCGGGGGATAGCACAGATACGCAGTATTTT
>TRBJ2-6|few|TRBV7-9|-
CASSLARSGNVLTF
TGTGCCAGCAGCTTAGCTCGTTCGGGCAACGTCCTGACTTTC
>TRBJ1-1|-|TRBV2|TRBD1
CASRDRGMNTEAFF
TGTGCCAGCAGGGACAGGGGGATGAACACTGAAGCTTTCTTT
>TRBJ2-7|-|TRBV27|-
CASSSLQARWDTYEQYF
TGTGCCAGCAGTTCCCTCCAGGCCAGGTGGGACACCTACGAGCAGTACTTC
>TRBJ1-4|-|TRBV15|TRBD1
CATSRGQGGNEKLFF
TGTGCCACCAGCAGAGGACAGGGGGGAAATGAAAAACTGTTTTTT
>TRBJ1-6|-|TRBV7-2|-
CASSPDSYNSPLHF
TGTGCCAGCAGCCCGGACAGTTATAATTCACCCCTCCACTTT
>TRBJ1-2|-|TRBV3-1/TRBV3-2|-
CASSQVYGWGYTF
TGTGCCAGCAGCCAAGTATACGGTTGGGGCTACACCTTC
>TRBJ2-5|-|TRBV11-2|-
CASNPRGGIFQETQYF
TGTGCCAGCAACCCTAGGGGGGGTATCTTCCAAGAGACCCAGTACTTC
>TRBJ2-3|-|TRBV6-5|-
CASSYSGRRVDTQYF
TGTGCCAGCAGTTATTCGGGACGGAGGGTAGATACGCAGTATTTT
>TRBJ1-2|once|TRBV9|TRBD1
CASSGPGTGAYTF
TGTGCCAGCAGCGGCCCCGGGACAGGGGCCTACACCTTC
>TRBJ2-2|once|TRBV6-2/TRBV6-3|-
CASSFGPTGELFF
TGTGCCAGCAGCTTTGGCCCTACCGGGGAGCTGTTTTTT
>TRBJ1-2|-|TRBV7-9|-
CASSPRGGYGYTF
TGTGCCAGCAGCCCGCGGGGGGGCTATGGCTACACCTTC
>TRBJ1-1|-|TRBV28|-
CASSLWSGDEAFF
TGTGCCAGCAGTTTATGGTCAGGGGATGAAGCTTTCTTT
>TRBJ2-3|-|TRBV7-9|-
CASSLVGGTDTQYF
TGTGCCAGCAGCTTAGTAGGGGGCACAGATACGCAGTATTTT
>TRBJ2-2|few|TRBV6-2/TRBV6-3|-
CASSRWEGELFF
TGTGCCAGCAGTCGATGGGAGGGGGAGCTGTTTTTT
>TRBJ1-1|-|TRBV20-1|-
CSASIAGWTEAFF
TGCAGTGCTAGTATTGCAGGCTGGACTGAAGCTTTCTTT
>TRBJ2-2|-|TRBV6-5|TRBD1
CASSTGATNTGELFF
TGTGCCAGCAGCACAGGGGCGACGAACACCGGGGAGCTGTTTTTT
>TRBJ2-2|-|TRBV9|TRBD2
CASSVELGLAGAGELFF
TGTGCCAGCAGCGTAGAACTCGGGCTAGCGGGAGCGGGGGAGCTGTTTTTT
>TRBJ2-1|-|TRBV29-1|-
CSVEDRKYSGGASMRDNEQFF
TGCAGCGTTGAAGACCGTAAGTATAGCGGTGGAGCGTCCATGCGGGACAATGAGCAGTTCTTC
>TRBJ2-7|-|TRBV4-3|-
CASSQRHQGPVHEQYF
TGCGCCAGCAGCCAGCGACACCAGGGTCCGGTACACGAGCAGTACTTC
>TRBJ1-1|once|TRBV5-1|TRBD1
CASSLGQGGTEAFF
TGCGCCAGCAGCCTGGGACAGGGAGGCACTGAAGCTTTCTTT
>TRBJ1-6|few|TRBV11-3|-
CASSPPGSSYNSPLHF
TGTGCCAGCAGCCCTCCGGGATCATCCTATAATTCACCCCTCCACTTT
>TRBJ2-7|few|TRBV9|TRBD2
CASSVGTTTYEQYF
TGTGCCAGCAGCGTCGGGACTACGACCTACGAGCAGTACTTC
>TRBJ2-7|-|TRBV13|TRBD1
CASSQQPGQGYYEQYF
TGTGCCAGCAGTCAGCAGCCGGGACAGGGCTACTACGAGCAGTACTTC
>TRBJ1-1|-|TRBV19|-
CASSPGWDTEAFF
TGTGCCAGTAGTCCGGGTTGGGACACTGAAGCTTTCTTT
>TRBJ2-7|-|TRBV7-9|TRBD2
CASSGLAGEHYEQYF
TGTGCCAGCAGCGGCCTGGCGGGAGAACACTACGAGCAGTACTTC
>TRBJ2-3|once|TRBV9|TRBD1
CASSVGDRYTDTQYF
TGTGCCAGCAGCGTGGGGGACAGGTACACAGATACGCAGTATTTT
>TRBJ2-3|once|TRBV11-3|-
CASSLGTRSTDTQYF
TGTGCCAGCAGCCTGGGGACACGTAGCACAGATACGCAGTATTTT
>TRBJ2-3|-|TRBV24-1|-
CATSDAQGGVSRLSQYF
TGTGCCACCAGTGATGCTCAGGGGGGCGTGTCGAGACTTTCGCAGTATTTT
>TRBJ1-5|few|TRBV4-3|-
CASSQVQQSGQPQHF
TGCGCCAGCAGCCAAGTTCAACAGTCAGGGCAGCCCCAGCATTTT
>TRBJ2-7|-|TRBV30|-
CAWSASNYEQYF
TGTGCCTGGAGCGCTAGCAACTACGAGCAGTACTTC
>TRBJ1-1|-|TRBV28|-
CASSSPTRTEAFF
TGTGCCAGCAGTTCCCCGACACGTACTGAAGCTTTCTTT
>TRBJ2-7|-|TRBV6-5|-
CASSHPPEDNEQYF
TGTGCCAGCAGCCACCCTCCCGAGGATAACGAGCAGTACTTC
>TRBJ2-7|-|TRBV4-3|TRBD2
CASSRLAGGPGEQYF
TGCGCCAGCAGCCGGCTAGCGGGAGGGCCGGGCGAGCAGTACTTC
>TRBJ1-1|-|TRBV29-1|-
CSTRRGSTEAFF
TGCAGCACGCGCCGGGGTAGCACTGAAGCTTTCTTT
>TRBJ2-1|-|TRBV2|TRBD1
CASSEDPTGLFESEQFF
TGTGCCAGCAGTGAAGACCCGACAGGGCTTTTCGAGAGTGAGCAGTTCTTC
>TRBJ1-2|-|TRBV5-1|-
CASSLARGADYGYTF
TGCGCCAGCAGCTTGGCCAGGGGAGCAGACTATGGCTACACCTTC
>TRBJ2-7|-|TRBV7-2|TRBD1
CASSLARAGGRYEQYF
TGTGCCAGCAGCTTAGCGCGGGCAGGGGGTCGCTACGAGCAGTACTTC